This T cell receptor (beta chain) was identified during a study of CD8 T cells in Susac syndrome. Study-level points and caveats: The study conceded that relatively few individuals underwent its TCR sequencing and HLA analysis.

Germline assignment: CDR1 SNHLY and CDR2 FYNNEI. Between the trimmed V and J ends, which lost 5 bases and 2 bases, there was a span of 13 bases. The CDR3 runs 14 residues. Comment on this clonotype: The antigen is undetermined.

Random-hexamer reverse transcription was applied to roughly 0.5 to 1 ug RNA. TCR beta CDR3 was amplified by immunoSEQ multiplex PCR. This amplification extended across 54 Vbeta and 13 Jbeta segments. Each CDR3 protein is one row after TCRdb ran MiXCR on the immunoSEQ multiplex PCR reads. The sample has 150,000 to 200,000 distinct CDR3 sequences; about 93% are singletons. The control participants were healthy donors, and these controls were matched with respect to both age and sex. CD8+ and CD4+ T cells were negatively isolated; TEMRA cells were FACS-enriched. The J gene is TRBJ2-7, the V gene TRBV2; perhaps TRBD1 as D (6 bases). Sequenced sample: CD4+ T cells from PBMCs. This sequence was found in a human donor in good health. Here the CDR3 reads CASSKDSPAYEQYF. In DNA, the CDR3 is TGTGCCAGCAGTAAGGACAGCCCAGCCTACGAGCAGTACTTC.